This entry lists 10 T cell receptor beta chains sequenced from one sample in a study of blood T cell repertoires in COVID-19 (dated by TCRdb to between 2020 and 2021). Receptors were amplified or captured by the immunoSEQ multiplex PCR assay. Not all clones reach the TCRdb copy of this immuneACCESS table, which keeps in-frame sequences only. Checked studies attribute under half of the gap to unresolved V genes and leave the rest unexplained. The sample table records about 82,000 clones; roughly 79% of these occur just once. The top ten clones comprise approximately 44% of the sample. What was sequenced was peripheral blood. The receptors stem from a man older than 75 with acute or convalescent COVID-19.

This sequence joins TRBV10-2 and TRBJ1-1; a weak D match, TRBD1 (5 bases). The CDR3 sequence is 14 residues long. The germline V and J ends were trimmed by 3 bases and 3 bases, with 11 bases remaining between them. In germline, CDR1 is WSHSY, CDR2 SAAADI. For the CDR3, the DNA is TGCGCCAGCAGTGACAGGGCCGCGTACACTGAAGCTTTCTTT. Protein sequence: CASSDRAAYTEAFF.

The genes are TRBV6-4 and TRBJ2-3; TRBD2 matches at 10 bases. The CDR3 extends over 14 amino acids. Germline loops: CDR1 MRHNA, CDR2 SNTAGT. V lost 6 bases to trimming and J lost 4 bases; unmatched junction nucleotides: 4. The CDR3 spells CASSQSGRADTQYF. CDR3 DNA: TGTGCCAGCAGCCAAAGCGGGAGGGCAGATACGCAGTATTTT.

This sequence joins TRBV7-8 and TRBJ1-4; 7 positions match TRBD1. V was clipped by 1 base and J by 0 bases; unmatched bases: 2. The CDR3 sequence is 16 residues long. Germline CDR1 and CDR2: SGHVS and FQNEAQ. CDR3 loop: CASSLEGATTNEKLFF. CDR3 DNA sequence: TGTGCCAGCAGCTTAGAGGGGGCGACAACTAATGAAAAACTGTTTTTT.

The rearrangement joins TRBV11-3 to TRBJ2-3; 8 nucleotides align to TRBD1. The CDR3 sequence is 15 residues long. CDR1 and CDR2 from the germline V gene are SGHNT and YENEEA. V dropped 1 base and J dropped 4; count of bases not matched to a gene: 4. This chain's CDR3 is CASSLARGRSDTQYF. CDR3 nucleotides: TGTGCCAGCAGCTTAGCCAGGGGGCGATCAGATACGCAGTATTTT.

The rearrangement uses TRBV6-6 and TRBJ1-6, with 8 bases fitting TRBD1. Germline V gene lookup returns CDR1 MNHNY and CDR2 SVGAGI (reference sequence). Unmatched junction bases numbered 5, after V lost 2 bases and J lost 5 bases. CDR3 length equals 16 residues. Written as DNA, the CDR3 is TGTGCCAGCAGTTACGGGCCAGGGGGCCATAATTCACCCCTCCACTTT. Translation: CASSYGPGGHNSPLHF.

The genes are TRBV7-9 and TRBJ2-2, with D unclear. V gave up 2 bases and J gave up 8 bases, with 12 bases separating them. The CDR3 length is 14 residues. Germline V CDR1 and CDR2: SEHNR, FQNEAQ (reference sequence). DNA for the CDR3: TGTGCCAGCAGCTTACGGCCTAGATTAGGGGAGCTGTTTTTT. Translated, it gives CASSLRPRLGELFF.

The J gene is TRBJ2-1, the V gene TRBV14; 9 bases map to TRBD1. Trimming took 4 bases from V and 8 from J; bases not matched to a gene: 15. This CDR3 is built from 17 residues. Germline values: CDR1 SGHDN, CDR2 FVKESK. The CDR3 spells CASSPLSGTGRVDEQFF. The CDR3 nucleotides read TGTGCCAGCAGCCCGCTATCCGGGACAGGGAGGGTCGATGAGCAGTTCTTC.

The chain has TRBV28 and TRBJ2-5, with 8 bases aligning to TRBD1. CDR3 length: 14 amino acids. V was pared by 8 bases and J by 2 bases, with 7 bases of the junction left unmatched. Germline CDR1 is MDHEN and CDR2 is SYDVKM. CDR3 loop: CASGQRTGQETQYF. The CDR3 nucleotides are TGTGCCAGCGGTCAAAGGACAGGGCAAGAGACCCAGTACTTC.

The rearrangement links TRBV7-3 to TRBJ2-1, with 11 bases lining up with TRBD2. V shed 2 bases, J shed 6 bases, and the junction held 6 bases outside the gene matches. The CDR3 covers 16 residues. Per germline, CDR1 SGHTA and CDR2 FQGTGA. CDR3 protein: CASSLQTSGMGNEQFF. The DNA of the CDR3 is TGTGCCAGCAGCTTACAGACTAGCGGGATGGGCAATGAGCAGTTCTTC.

This chain uses TRBV18 with TRBJ1-5; a possible D gene is TRBD1 (5 bases). Deletions cut 3 bases from V and 2 bases from J, with 14 bases between. The length of the CDR3 is 16 residues. Germline V gives CDR1 KGHSH, CDR2 LQKENI. CDR3 bases: TGTGCCAGCTCACCGAACGACAGAGGACGCAATCAGCCCCAGCATTTT. Translated, it gives CASSPNDRGRNQPQHF.